This TCR beta chain is from a study of blood T cell repertoires in COVID-19. In the study overall: Acute and convalescent COVID-19 samples came from the United States, Italy and Spain. From T cells, B-cell-depleted T cells, or PBMCs came the material, which was cDNA or gDNA.

This clone came up once. How the authors handled the data: The assay estimated nucleated cells by amplifying reference gene primers. Using immunoSEQ multiplex PCR, the repertoire was profiled, and TCRdb retains in-frame clones only, with some absent. V, J and clone size are taken as reported in that table, and D and trimming were inferred from the DNA itself. The sample shows 250,000 to 300,000 clones, approximately 88% of them seen only once. The CDR3 sequence is 14 residues long. V was pared by 5 bases and J by 2 bases, with 12 bases between. From germline, CDR1 is MNHEY and CDR2 SVGEGT. The sequence was collected from a woman in her 70s with COVID-19, enrolled during active disease. V and J are TRBV6-2 or TRBV6-3 and TRBJ1-1, with a weak D call TRBD1 (5 bases). The sequencing input was peripheral blood. The CDR3 nucleotides are TGTGCCAGCAGTAAACTCCAGGGAAACACTGAAGCTTTCTTT. Amino acid sequence: CASSKLQGNTEAFF.